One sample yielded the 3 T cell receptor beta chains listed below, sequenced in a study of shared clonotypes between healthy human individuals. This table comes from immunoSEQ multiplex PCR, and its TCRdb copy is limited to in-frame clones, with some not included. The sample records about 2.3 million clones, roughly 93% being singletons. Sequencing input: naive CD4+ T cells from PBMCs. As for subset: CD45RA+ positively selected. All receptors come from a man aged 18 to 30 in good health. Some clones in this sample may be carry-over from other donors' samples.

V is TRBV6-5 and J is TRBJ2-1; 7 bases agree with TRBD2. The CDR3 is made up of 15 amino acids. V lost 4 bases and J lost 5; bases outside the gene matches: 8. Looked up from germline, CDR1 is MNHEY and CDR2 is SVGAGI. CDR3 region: CASSFGRTSNNEQFF. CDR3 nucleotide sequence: TGTGCCAGCAGTTTTGGGAGGACTAGTAACAATGAGCAGTTCTTC.

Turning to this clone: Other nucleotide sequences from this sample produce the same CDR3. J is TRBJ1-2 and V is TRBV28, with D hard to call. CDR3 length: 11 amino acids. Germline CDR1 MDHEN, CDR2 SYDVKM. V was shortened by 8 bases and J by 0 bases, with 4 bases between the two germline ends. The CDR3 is CASQTNYGYTF. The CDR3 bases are TGTGCCAGCCAGACTAACTATGGCTACACCTTC.

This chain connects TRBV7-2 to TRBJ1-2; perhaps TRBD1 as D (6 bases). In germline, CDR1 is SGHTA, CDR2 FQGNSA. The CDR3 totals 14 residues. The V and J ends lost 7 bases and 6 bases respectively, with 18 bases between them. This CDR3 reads CASTLGGIRDGYTF. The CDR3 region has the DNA TGTGCCAGCACCCTGGGGGGCATAAGAGATGGCTACACCTTC. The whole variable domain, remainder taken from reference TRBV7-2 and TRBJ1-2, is GAGVSQSPSNKVTEKGKDVELRCDPISGHTALYWYRQSLGQGLEFLIYFQGNSAPDKSGLPSDRFSAERTGGSVSTLTIQRTQQEDSAVYLCASTLGGIRDGYTFGSGTRLTVV.